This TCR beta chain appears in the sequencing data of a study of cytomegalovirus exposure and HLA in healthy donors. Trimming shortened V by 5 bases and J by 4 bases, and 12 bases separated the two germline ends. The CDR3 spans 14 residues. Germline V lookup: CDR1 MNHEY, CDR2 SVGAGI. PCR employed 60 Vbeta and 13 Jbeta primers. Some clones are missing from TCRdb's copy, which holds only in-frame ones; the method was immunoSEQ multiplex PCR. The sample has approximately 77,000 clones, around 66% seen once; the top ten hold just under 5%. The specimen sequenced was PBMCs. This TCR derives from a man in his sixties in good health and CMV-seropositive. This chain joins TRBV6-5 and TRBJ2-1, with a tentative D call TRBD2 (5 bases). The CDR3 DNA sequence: TGTGCCAGCAGTATGGGGAGCACTTACAATGAGCAGTTCTTC. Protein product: CASSMGSTYNEQFF.